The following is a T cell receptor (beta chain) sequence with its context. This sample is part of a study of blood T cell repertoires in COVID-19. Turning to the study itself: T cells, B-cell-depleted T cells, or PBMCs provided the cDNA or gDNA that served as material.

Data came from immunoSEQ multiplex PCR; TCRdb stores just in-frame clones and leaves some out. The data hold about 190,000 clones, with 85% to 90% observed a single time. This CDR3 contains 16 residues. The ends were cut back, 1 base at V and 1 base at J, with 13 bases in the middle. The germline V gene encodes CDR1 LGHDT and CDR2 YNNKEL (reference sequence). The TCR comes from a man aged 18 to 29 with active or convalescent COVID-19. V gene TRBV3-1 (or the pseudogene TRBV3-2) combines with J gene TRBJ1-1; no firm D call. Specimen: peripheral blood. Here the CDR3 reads CASSQGSAYRNTEAFF. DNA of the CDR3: TGTGCCAGCAGCCAAGGTTCCGCGTACAGGAACACTGAAGCTTTCTTT.